This passage covers 14 T cell receptor beta chains from one sample sequenced in a study of OX40 agonist ivuxolimab in advanced cancers. The data were produced by immunoSEQ multiplex PCR, yet TCRdb's version contains in-frame clones alone and is incomplete. The sample has over 45,000 clones; 70% to 80% are singletons. The sequences come from CD4+ or CD8+ T cells sorted from blood, collected in a trial of the OX40 agonist ivuxolimab. The receptors come from an adult with an advanced solid tumor such as melanoma, head and neck, liver or kidney cancer.

This clone is termed medium-sized (0.01 to 0.1%). The V call is TRBV5-4, the J call TRBJ2-7; 8 positions agree with TRBD1. CDR1 is SGHNT and CDR2 is YYREEE in the germline V gene (reference sequence). This CDR3 is built from 14 residues. J gave up 7 bases and V 4 bases, and 10 bases lay outside the gene matches. The chain's CDR3 is CASSHGQGIGEQYF. CDR3 nucleotides: TGTGCCAGCAGCCATGGACAGGGTATAGGGGAGCAGTACTTC.

The rearrangement links TRBV5-1 to TRBJ1-1, with 7 bases matching TRBD1. There are 15 residues in the CDR3. The V segment lost 4 bases and the J segment 6 bases; nucleotides outside the gene matches: 12. The germline V gene encodes CDR1 SGHRS and CDR2 YFSETQ. The CDR3 DNA reads TGCGCCAGCAGCAAAGAGACAGGGACAAACGCTGAAGCTTTCTTT. This translates into CASSKETGTNAEAFF.

This clone was counted once. The V gene is TRBV19, the J gene TRBJ1-4; D gene ambiguous. The V end lost 7 bases, the J end lost 1 base, and 7 bases lay between the germline ends. The CDR3 loop spans 13 amino acids. Germline V gene data show CDR1 as LNHDA and CDR2 as SQIVND (reference sequence). CDR3 nucleotides: TGTGCCAGTAATGAGGGAACTAATGAAAAACTGTTTTTT. Translation gives CASNEGTNEKLFF.

V and J are TRBV4-2 and TRBJ2-1, with 8 positions matching TRBD2. V was clipped by 3 bases and J by 3 bases; unmatched bases: 10. Germline CDR1 reads LGHNA; CDR2 reads YNFKEQ. This CDR3 has 17 amino acids. Here the CDR3 DNA reads TGTGCCAGCAGCCAGGATGTACTAGCGGTGGACTACAATGAGCAGTTCTTC. This translates into CASSQDVLAVDYNEQFF.

V is TRBV5-5 and J is TRBJ2-2, with no clear D. This CDR3 comprises 15 residues. CDR1 is SGHKS, CDR2 YYEKEE, per germline (reference sequence). The CDR3 reads CALGQSIAPTGELFF. The CDR3 bases are TGTGCTCTAGGGCAGTCGATTGCGCCCACCGGGGAGCTGTTTTTT.

This clone was detected only a few times. This rearrangement joins TRBV30 to TRBJ1-1; D possibly corresponds to TRBD1 (6 bases). CDR3 length: 13 residues. V lost 8 bases to trimming and J lost 1 base, with 14 bases between them. In germline, CDR1 is GTSNPN, CDR2 SVGIG (reference sequence). The chain's CDR3 is CARKQGRNTEAFF. In DNA, the CDR3 is TGTGCCCGAAAACAGGGTCGGAACACTGAAGCTTTCTTT.

The rearrangement uses TRBV7-9 and TRBJ1-1; D possibly corresponds to TRBD1 (6 bases). The V end lost 5 bases, the J end lost 0 bases, and 13 bases lay between the germline ends. Germline V gives CDR1 SEHNR, CDR2 FQNEAQ (reference sequence). The CDR3 has 15 residues. The CDR3 protein is CASSRGATLNTEAFF. As DNA, the CDR3 is TGTGCCAGCAGCCGGGGGGCCACCTTGAACACTGAAGCTTTCTTT. The full variable domain, with the rest looked up from reference TRBV7-9 and TRBJ1-1, is DTGVSQNPRHKITKRGQNVTFRCDPISEHNRLYWYRQTLGQGPEFLTYFQNEAQLEKSRLLSDRFSAERPKGSFSTLEIQRTEQGDSAMYLCASSRGATLNTEAFFGQGTRLTVV.

A single count supports this clone. The chain carries TRBV5-6 and TRBJ2-1; 7 bases match TRBD1. CDR1 and CDR2 (germline): SGHDT, YYEEEE. J was trimmed by 12 bases and V by 3 bases; bases with no gene match: 3. The length of the CDR3 is 11 residues. The CDR3 here is CASSSTGTQFF. CDR3 DNA sequence: TGTGCCAGCAGCTCGACAGGGACGCAGTTCTTC.

The chain recombines TRBV5-5 with TRBJ1-6; tentative D call: TRBD1 (6 bases). The V end lost 4 bases, the J end lost 1 base, and 9 bases lay between the germline ends. This CDR3 is built from 15 residues. The V gene's germline CDR1 is SGHKS and CDR2 YYEKEE (reference sequence). CDR3 region: CASSGGLSYNSPLHF. For the CDR3, the DNA is TGTGCCAGCAGCGGGGGGCTTTCCTATAATTCACCCCTCCACTTT.

The chain has TRBV6-1 and TRBJ2-5, with D tentatively TRBD2 (5 bases). CDR1 is MNHNS and CDR2 is SASEGT in the germline V gene. The CDR3 length is 17 residues. Trimming pared 2 bases from V and 0 bases from J, leaving 16 bases between. The CDR3: CASSERGLAAYQETQYF. The DNA of the CDR3 is TGTGCCAGCAGTGAACGGGGTCTAGCAGCCTACCAAGAGACCCAGTACTTC.

This clone was seen a single time. This chain links TRBV5-1 with TRBJ2-7, with D maybe TRBD1 (6 bases). The length of the CDR3 is 16 residues. The germline gives CDR1 SGHRS, CDR2 YFSETQ. The V end lost 0 bases, the J end lost 2 bases, and 15 bases lay between the germline ends. CDR3 DNA: TGCGCCAGCAGCTTGGGGGCAGGGGACCCACCCTACGAGCAGTACTTC. It encodes CASSLGAGDPPYEQYF.

The chain is built from TRBV13 and TRBJ2-2, with a weak D call TRBD1 (6 bases). CDR1 is PRHDT and CDR2 is FYEKMQ in the germline V gene (reference sequence). The CDR3 loop spans 13 amino acids. V was trimmed by 2 bases and J by 5 bases, leaving 6 bases between them. The CDR3, as DNA: TGTGCCAGCAGCTTACAGGGGACCGGGGAGCTGTTTTTT. Residues: CASSLQGTGELFF.

J is TRBJ2-5 and V is TRBV7-6; D gene unclear. The CDR3 is made up of 14 amino acids. Germline V gives CDR1 SGHVS, CDR2 FNYEAQ. V lost 4 bases and J 10 bases, leaving 19 bases between the germline ends. CDR3 residues: CASSSEPEFPYQYF. As DNA, the CDR3 is TGTGCCAGCAGCTCGGAACCCGAGTTTCCGTACCAGTACTTC.

This clone appeared a single time. The J gene is TRBJ1-2, the V gene TRBV6-6; no definite D call. The germline V gene has CDR1 MNHNY and CDR2 SVGAGI (reference sequence). The length of the CDR3 is 12 residues. V dropped 2 bases and J dropped 6 bases, with 7 bases sitting between them. The CDR3 bases are TGTGCCAGCAGTTACAGGGATAATGGCTACACCTTC. Its translation: CASSYRDNGYTF.